This T cell receptor beta chain was captured in a study of T-cell reconstitution after alpha-beta-depleted transplantation in children. Unique molecular identifiers were built into the TCRbeta library. TCRdb independently ran MiXCR on the PCR reads; one entry per CDR3 protein. The data show over 300,000 distinct CDR3 sequences, with around a tenth seen just once and about 2.3% held by the top ten. The germline gives CDR1 MNHEY, CDR2 SMNVEV (reference sequence). The CDR3 is made up of 12 amino acids. This clonotype has just one count. Germline and junction disagree at one end, which may indicate a read error.

The sample here was PBMCs from the stem cell graft donor, taken from the stem cell graft. This clonotype was sampled from a human donor who donated a stem cell graft to a child with acute lymphoblastic leukemia. The chain is built from TRBV27 and TRBJ2-3, with D unresolved. The CDR3 DNA sequence: TGTGCCAGCAGCCGGAGCAAAGATACGCAGTATTTT. Amino acids: CASSRSKDTQYF.